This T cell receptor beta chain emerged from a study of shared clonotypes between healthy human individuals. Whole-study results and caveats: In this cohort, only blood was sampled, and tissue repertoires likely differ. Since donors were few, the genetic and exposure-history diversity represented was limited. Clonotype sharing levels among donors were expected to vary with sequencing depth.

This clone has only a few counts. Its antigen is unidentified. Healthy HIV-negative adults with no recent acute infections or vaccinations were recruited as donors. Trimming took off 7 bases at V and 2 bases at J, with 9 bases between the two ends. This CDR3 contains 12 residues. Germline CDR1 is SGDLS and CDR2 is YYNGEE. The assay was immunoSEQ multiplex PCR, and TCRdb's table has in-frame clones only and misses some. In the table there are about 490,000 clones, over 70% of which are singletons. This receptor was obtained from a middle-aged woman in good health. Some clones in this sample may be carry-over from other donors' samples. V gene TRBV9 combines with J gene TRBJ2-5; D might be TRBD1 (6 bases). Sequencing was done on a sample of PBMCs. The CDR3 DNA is TGTGCCAGCTCCGACAGGCAAGAGACCCAGTACTTC. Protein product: CASSDRQETQYF.